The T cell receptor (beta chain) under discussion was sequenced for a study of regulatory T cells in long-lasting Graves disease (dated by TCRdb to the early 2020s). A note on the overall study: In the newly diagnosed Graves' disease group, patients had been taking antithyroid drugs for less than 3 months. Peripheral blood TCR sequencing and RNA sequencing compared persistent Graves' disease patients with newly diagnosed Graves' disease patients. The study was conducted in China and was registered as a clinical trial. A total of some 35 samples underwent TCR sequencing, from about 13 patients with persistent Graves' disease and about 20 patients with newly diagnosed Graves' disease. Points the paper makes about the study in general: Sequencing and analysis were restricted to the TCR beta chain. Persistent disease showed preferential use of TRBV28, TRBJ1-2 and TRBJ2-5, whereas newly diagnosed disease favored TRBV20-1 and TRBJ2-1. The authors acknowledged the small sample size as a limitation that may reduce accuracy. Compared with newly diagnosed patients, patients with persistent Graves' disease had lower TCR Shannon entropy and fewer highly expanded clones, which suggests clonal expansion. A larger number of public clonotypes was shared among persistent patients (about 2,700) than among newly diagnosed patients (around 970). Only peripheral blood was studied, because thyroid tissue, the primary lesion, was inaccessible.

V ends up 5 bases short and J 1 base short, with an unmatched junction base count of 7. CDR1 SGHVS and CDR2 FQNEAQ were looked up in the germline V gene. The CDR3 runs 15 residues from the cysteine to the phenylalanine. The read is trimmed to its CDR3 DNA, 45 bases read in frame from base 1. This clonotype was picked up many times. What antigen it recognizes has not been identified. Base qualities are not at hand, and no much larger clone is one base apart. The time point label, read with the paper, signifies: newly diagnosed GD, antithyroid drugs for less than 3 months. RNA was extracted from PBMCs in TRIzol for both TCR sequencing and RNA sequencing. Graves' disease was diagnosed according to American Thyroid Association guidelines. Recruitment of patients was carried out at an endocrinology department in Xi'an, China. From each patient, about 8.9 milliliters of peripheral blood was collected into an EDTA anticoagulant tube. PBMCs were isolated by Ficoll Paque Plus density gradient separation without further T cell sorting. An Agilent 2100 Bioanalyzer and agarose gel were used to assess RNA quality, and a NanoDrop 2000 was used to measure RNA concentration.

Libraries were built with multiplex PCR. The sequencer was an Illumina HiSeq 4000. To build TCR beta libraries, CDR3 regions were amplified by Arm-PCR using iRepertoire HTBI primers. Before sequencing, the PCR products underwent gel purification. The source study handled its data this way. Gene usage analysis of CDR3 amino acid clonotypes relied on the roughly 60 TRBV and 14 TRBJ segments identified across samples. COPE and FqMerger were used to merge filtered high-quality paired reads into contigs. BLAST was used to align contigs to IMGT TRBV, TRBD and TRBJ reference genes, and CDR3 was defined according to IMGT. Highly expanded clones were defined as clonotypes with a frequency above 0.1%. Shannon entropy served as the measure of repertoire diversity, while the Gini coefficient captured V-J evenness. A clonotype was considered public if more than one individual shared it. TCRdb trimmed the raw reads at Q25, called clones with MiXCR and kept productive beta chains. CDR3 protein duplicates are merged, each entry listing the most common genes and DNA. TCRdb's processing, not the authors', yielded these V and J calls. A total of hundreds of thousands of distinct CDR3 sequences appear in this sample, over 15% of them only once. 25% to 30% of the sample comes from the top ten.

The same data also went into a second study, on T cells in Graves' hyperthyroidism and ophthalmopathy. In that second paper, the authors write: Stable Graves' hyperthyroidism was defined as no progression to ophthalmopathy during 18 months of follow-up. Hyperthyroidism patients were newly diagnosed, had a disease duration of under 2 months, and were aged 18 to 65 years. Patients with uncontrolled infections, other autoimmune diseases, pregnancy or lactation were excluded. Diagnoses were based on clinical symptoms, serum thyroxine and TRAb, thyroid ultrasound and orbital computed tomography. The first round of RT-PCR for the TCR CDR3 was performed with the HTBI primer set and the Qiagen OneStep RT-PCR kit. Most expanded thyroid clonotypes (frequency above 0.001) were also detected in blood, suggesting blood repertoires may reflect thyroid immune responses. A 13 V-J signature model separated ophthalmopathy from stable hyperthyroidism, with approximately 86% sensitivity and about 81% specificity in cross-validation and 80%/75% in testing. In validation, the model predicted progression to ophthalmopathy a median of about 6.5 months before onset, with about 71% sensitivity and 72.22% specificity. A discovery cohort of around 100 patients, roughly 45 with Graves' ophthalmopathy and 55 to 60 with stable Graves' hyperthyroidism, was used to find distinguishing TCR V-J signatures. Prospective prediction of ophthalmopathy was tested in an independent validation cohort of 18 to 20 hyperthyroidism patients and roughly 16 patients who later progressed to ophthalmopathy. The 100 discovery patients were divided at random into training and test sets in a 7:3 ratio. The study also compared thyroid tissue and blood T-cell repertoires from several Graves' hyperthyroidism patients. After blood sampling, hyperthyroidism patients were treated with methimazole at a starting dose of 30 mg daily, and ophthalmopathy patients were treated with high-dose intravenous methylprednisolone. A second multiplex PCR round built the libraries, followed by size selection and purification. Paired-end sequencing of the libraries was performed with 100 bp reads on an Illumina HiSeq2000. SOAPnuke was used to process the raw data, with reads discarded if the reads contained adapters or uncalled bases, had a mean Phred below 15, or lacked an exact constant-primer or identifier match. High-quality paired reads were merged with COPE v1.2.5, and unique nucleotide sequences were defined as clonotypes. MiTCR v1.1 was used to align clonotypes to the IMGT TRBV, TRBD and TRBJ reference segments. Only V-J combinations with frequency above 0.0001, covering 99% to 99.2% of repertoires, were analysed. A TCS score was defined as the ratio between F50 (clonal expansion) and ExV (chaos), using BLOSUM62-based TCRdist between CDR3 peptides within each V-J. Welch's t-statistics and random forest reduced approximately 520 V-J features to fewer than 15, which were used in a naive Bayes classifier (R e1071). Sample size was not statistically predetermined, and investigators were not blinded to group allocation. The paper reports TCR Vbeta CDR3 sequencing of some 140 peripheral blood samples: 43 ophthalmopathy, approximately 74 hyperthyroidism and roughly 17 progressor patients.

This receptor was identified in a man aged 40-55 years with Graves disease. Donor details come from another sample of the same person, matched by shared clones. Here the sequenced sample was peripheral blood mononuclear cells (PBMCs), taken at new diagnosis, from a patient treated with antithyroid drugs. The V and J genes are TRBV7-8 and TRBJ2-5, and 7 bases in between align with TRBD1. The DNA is TGTGCCAGCAGCCCTTTCCGGGACAGCCAAGAGACCCAGTACTTC. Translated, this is CASSPFRDSQETQYF.